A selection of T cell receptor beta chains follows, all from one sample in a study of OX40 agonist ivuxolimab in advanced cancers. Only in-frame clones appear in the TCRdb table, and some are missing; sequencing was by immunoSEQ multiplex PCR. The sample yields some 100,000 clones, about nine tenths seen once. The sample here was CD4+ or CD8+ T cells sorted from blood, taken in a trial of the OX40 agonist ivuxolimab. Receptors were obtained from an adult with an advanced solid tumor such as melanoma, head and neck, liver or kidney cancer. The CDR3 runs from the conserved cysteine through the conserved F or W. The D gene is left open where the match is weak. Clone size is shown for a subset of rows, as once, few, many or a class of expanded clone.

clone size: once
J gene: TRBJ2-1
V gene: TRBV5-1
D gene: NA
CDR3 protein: CASSLDLPRRHEQFF
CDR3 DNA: TGCGCCAGCAGCTTGGACCTACCCCGCCGGCATGAGCAGTTCTTC

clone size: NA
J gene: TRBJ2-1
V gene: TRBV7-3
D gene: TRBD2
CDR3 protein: CASSLNSGSVGNEQFF
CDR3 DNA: TGTGCCAGCAGCTTAAATAGCGGGAGTGTGGGGAATGAGCAGTTCTTC

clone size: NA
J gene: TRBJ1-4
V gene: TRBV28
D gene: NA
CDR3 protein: CASRRALKANEKLFF
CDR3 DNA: TGTGCCAGCAGACGGGCACTCAAGGCGAATGAAAAACTGTTTTTT

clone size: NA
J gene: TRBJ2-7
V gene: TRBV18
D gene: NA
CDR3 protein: CASSPSRVGLGEQYF
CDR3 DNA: TGTGCCAGCTCCCCATCAAGGGTGGGGTTGGGTGAGCAGTACTTC

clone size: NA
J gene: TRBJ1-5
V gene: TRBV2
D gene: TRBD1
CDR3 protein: CASSTGQINQPQHF
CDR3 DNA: TGTGCCAGCAGTACGGGACAGATCAATCAGCCCCAGCATTTT

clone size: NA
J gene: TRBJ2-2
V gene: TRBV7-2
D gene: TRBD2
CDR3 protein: CASSFKRENGELFF
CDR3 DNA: TGTGCCAGCAGCTTTAAGCGGGAAAACGGGGAGCTGTTTTTT

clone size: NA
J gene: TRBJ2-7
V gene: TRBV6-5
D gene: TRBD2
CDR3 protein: CASSYGTSGRNEQYF
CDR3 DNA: TGTGCCAGCAGTTACGGGACTAGCGGGAGAAACGAGCAGTACTTC

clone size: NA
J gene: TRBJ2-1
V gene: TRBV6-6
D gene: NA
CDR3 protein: CASSYSGEWAEQFF
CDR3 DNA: TGTGCCAGCAGTTACTCAGGAGAATGGGCTGAGCAGTTCTTC

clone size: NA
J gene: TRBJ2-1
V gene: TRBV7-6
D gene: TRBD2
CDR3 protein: CASSLGPGLAGVGNEQFF
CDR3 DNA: TGTGCCAGCAGCTTAGGTCCAGGACTAGCGGGAGTCGGGAATGAGCAGTTCTTC

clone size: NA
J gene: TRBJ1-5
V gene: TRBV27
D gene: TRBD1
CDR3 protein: CASSSGQELSARQPQHF
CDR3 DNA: TGTGCCAGCAGTTCGGGACAGGAACTAAGCGCGCGGCAGCCCCAGCATTTT

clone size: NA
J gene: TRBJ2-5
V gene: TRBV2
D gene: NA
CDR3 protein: CASSEGPAGQETQYF
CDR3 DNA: TGTGCCAGCAGTGAAGGCCCGGCAGGCCAAGAGACCCAGTACTTC

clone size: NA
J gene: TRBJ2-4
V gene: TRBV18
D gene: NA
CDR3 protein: CASSPPAPPIRAKNIQYF
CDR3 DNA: TGTGCCAGCTCACCACCAGCCCCTCCGATACGAGCCAAAAACATTCAGTACTTC

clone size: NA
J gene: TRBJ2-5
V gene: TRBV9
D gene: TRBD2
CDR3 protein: CASSLRLAGETQYF
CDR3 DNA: TGTGCCAGCAGCCTTAGACTAGCGGGAGAGACCCAGTACTTC

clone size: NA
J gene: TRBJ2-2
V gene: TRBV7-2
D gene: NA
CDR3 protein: CASSLALTGELFF
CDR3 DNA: TGTGCCAGCAGCTTAGCCCTCACCGGGGAGCTGTTTTTT

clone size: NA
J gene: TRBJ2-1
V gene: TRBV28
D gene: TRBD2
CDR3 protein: CASSLAGVPNEQFF
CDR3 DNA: TGTGCCAGCAGCCTAGCGGGAGTCCCCAATGAGCAGTTCTTC

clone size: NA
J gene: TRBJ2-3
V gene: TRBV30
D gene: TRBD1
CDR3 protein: CAWSVGTGQLAQYF
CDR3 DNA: TGTGCCTGGAGTGTTGGGACAGGGCAGTTGGCGCAGTATTTT

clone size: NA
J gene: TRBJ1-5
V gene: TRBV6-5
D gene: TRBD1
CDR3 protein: CASSRGQQYQPQHF
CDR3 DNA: TGTGCCAGCAGCCGGGGACAGCAGTATCAGCCCCAGCATTTT

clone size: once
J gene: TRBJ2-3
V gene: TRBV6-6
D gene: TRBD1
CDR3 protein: CASSPGTGTRTDTQYF
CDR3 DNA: TGTGCCAGCAGCCCCGGGACAGGGACGCGCACAGATACGCAGTATTTT

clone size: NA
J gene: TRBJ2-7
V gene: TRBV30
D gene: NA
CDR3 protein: CAWSRVSANYEQYF
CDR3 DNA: TGTGCCTGGAGTAGAGTTTCAGCCAACTACGAGCAGTACTTC

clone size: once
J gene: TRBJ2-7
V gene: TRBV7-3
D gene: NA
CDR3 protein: CASSLNAGTYEQYF
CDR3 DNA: TGTGCCAGCAGCTTAAACGCGGGAACCTACGAGCAGTACTTC

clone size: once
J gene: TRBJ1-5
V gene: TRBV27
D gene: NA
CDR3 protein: CASQGTGAPRNQPQHF
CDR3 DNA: TGTGCCAGCCAAGGGACGGGGGCTCCTAGGAATCAGCCCCAGCATTTT

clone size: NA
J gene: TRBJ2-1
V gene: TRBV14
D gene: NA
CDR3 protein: CASSPGKGPYNEQFF
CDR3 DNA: TGTGCCAGCAGCCCTGGTAAGGGCCCCTACAATGAGCAGTTCTTC

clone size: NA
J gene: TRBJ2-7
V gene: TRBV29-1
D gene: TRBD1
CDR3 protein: CSVEDRASSYEQYF
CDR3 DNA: TGCAGCGTTGAGGACAGGGCGTCCTCCTACGAGCAGTACTTC

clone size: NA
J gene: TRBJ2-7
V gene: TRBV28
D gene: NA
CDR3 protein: CASSFNYEQYF
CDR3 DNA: TGTGCCAGCAGTTTCAACTACGAGCAGTACTTC

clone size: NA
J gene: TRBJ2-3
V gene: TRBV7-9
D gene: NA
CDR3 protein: CASSLRGLADNTDTQYF
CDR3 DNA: TGTGCCAGCAGCTTAAGGGGGCTAGCGGACAACACAGATACGCAGTATTTT

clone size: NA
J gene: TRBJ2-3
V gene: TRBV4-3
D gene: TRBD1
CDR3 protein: CASSREPPGQGLDTQYF
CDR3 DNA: TGCGCCAGCAGCCGCGAACCCCCGGGACAGGGCCTTGATACGCAGTATTTT

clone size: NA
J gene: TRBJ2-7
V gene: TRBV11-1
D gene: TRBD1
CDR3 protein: CASSSPPGQGYEQYF
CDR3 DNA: TGTGCCAGCAGCTCTCCACCGGGACAGGGCTACGAGCAGTACTTC

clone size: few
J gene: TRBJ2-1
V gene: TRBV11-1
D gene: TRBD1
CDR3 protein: CASSLLLGQANEQFF
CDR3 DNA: TGTGCCAGCAGCTTACTCCTAGGACAGGCCAATGAGCAGTTCTTC

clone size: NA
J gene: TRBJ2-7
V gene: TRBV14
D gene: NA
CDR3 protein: CASSLIRRDNNGEQYF
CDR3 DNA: TGTGCCAGCAGCCTAATCAGACGGGACAATAATGGAGAGCAGTACTTC

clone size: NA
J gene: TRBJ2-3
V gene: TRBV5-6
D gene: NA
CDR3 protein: CASSLITGWDTDTQYF
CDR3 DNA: TGTGCCAGCAGCTTGATCACAGGGTGGGACACAGATACGCAGTATTTT